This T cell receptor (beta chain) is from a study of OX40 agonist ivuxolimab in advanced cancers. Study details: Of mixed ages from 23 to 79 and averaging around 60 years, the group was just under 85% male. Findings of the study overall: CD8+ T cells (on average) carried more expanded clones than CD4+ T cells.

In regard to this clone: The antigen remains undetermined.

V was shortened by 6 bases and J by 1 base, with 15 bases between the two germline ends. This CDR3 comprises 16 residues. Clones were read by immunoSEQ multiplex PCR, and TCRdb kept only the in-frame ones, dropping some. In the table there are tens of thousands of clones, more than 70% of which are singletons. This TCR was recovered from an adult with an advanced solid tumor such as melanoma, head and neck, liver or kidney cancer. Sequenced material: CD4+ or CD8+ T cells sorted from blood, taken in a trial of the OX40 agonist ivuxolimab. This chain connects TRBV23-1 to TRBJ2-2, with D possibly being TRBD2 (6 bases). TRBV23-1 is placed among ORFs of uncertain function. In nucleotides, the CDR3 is TGCGCCAGCAGATTCCTCGGGAGAAGGAACACCGGGGAGCTGTTTTTT. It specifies CASRFLGRRNTGELFF.